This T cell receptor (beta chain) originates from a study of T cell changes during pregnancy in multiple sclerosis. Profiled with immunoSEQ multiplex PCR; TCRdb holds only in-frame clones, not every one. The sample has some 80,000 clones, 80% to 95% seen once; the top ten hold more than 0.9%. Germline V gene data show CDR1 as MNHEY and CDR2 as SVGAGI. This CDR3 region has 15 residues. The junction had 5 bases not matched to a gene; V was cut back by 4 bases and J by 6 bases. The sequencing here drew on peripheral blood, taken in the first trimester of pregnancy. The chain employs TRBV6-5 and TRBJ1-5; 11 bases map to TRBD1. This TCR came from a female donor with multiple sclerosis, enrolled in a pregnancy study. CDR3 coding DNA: TGTGCCAGCAGTTCGACAGGACAGGGGGCTCAGCCCCAGCATTTT. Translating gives CASSSTGQGAQPQHF.